This TCR beta chain comes out of a study of beta chain features in type 1 diabetes. This clone was found a few times. As yet, its antigen is unknown. Overall study results and limits: Resolution of whether HLA type affects TCRB rearrangement was not achieved here.

CDR3 length: 13 residues. V lost 7 bases, J lost 5 bases, and 14 bases lay in between. Germline V gene lookup returns CDR1 MNHEY and CDR2 SVGAGI. Populations isolated by sorting all had purity greater than 95%. Of the isolated RNA, all was reverse transcribed, and so the sequenced material was expressed TCRB transcripts. Produced via immunoSEQ multiplex PCR; TCRdb's table is partial and in-frame only. The sample carries 430,000 or so clones, about 10% recorded once. V usage is TRBV6-5 and J usage is TRBJ2-5, with D maybe TRBD1 (6 bases). The origin of this receptor is a woman in her late teens or twenties in good health. The source material was naive CD4+ T cells from blood. The CDR3 DNA reads as TGTGCCAGCACCGAGACAGGAAAGGAGACCCAGTACTTC. Protein product: CASTETGKETQYF.